This entry is about one T cell receptor (beta chain). Its antigen is currently unknown. The data stem from a study of radiation and T cells in renal cell carcinoma. At the level of the study: Nephrectomy followed 15 Gy stereotactic body radiation by 4 weeks. Findings and caveats of the study: From baseline, blood top tumor clonotypes peaked at 2 weeks post-radiation. No pretreatment tumor biopsies were available for baseline clonotypes.

The CDR3 sequence is 13 residues long. V shed 5 bases and J shed 6 bases, with 11 bases lying between them. Per the germline V gene, CDR1 is SGHTA and CDR2 is FQGNSA. Sequenced by immunoSEQ multiplex PCR; TCRdb stores in-frame clones only, minus some. The sample consists of about 120,000 clones, around 85% of them appearing once. Time point given: blood 2 weeks post-SBRT. Treatment described: 15 Gy SBRT to primary tumor, nephrectomy 4 weeks later. Radiation-treated patients gave blood at baseline, week 2 and week 4. V is TRBV7-2 and J is TRBJ1-5; TRBD1 might be the D (5 bases). The receptor was derived from a man in his forties or fifties with renal cell carcinoma. The source was blood, collected from a patient whose treatment included radiotherapy and nephrectomy. CDR3 sequence reads: CASSVTGGQPQHF. The CDR3, as DNA: TGTGCCAGCAGCGTGACCGGGGGTCAGCCCCAGCATTTT. The complete variable domain, with remaining parts taken from reference TRBV7-2 and TRBJ1-5, reads GAGVSQSPSNKVTEKGKDVELRCDPISGHTALYWYRQSLGQGLEFLIYFQGNSAPDKSGLPSDRFSAERTGGSVSTLTIQRTQQEDSAVYLCASSVTGGQPQHFGDGTRLSIL.